This T cell receptor beta chain was recovered during a study of cytomegalovirus exposure and HLA in healthy donors. Study-wide results and limits: Immune exposure was documented only through CMV serostatus. Later on, an analysis tied 18,000 or so TCR beta sequences to HLA alleles at 0.05 false discovery rate. A further, later analysis showed that HLA-associated TCR beta chains (compared with equally common others) were more clonally expanded.

PCR was performed using 60 Vbeta and 13 Jbeta primers. Assay: immunoSEQ multiplex PCR; the TCRdb copy retains only in-frame clones and omits some. Altogether some 150,000 clones are present, about 85% being singletons, with the ten largest covering roughly 2.3%. As concerns this clone: Its specificity is not known.

This sequence originates from a woman between 18 and 30 years old in good health and CMV-seronegative. Sequences were obtained from PBMCs.

The CDR3 sequence: CASSFRTSGSFRETQYF. The CDR3 region has the DNA TGTGCCAGCAGTTTCCGGACTAGCGGGAGTTTTAGAGAGACCCAGTACTTC. The chain has TRBV27 and TRBJ2-5; 13 bases are shared with TRBD2. CDR1 is MNHEY and CDR2 is SMNVEV in the germline V gene (reference sequence). The V segment lost 3 bases and the J segment 4 bases; nucleotides outside the gene matches: 8. This CDR3 contains 17 residues.